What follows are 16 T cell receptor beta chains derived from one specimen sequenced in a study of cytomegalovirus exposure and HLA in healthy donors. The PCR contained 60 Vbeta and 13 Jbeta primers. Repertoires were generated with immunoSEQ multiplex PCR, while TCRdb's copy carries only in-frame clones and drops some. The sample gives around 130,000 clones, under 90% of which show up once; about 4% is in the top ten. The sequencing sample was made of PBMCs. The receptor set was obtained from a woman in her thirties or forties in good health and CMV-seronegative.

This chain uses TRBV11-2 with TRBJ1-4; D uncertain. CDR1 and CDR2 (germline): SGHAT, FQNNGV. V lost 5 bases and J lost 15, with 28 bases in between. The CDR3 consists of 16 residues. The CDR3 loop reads CASSARALFLAGEVFF. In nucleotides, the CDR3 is TGTGCCAGCAGCGCCCGAGCCCTCTTCCTGGCTGGCGAGGTGTTTTTT.

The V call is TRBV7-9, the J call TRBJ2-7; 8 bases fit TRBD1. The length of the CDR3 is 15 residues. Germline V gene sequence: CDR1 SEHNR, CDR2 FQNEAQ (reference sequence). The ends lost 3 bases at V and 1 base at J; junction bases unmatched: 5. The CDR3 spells CASSFGTGLSYEQYF. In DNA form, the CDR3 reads TGTGCCAGCAGCTTCGGGACAGGCCTATCCTACGAGCAGTACTTC.

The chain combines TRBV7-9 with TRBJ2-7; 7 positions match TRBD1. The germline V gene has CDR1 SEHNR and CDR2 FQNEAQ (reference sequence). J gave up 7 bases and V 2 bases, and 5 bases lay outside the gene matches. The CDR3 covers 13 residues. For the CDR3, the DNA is TGTGCCAGCAGCTTATCAGGGGGAGATGAGCAGTACTTC. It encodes CASSLSGGDEQYF. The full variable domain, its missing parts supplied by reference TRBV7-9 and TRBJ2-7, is DTGVSQNPRHKITKRGQNVTFRCDPISEHNRLYWYRQTLGQGPEFLTYFQNEAQLEKSRLLSDRFSAERPKGSFSTLEIQRTEQGDSAMYLCASSLSGGDEQYFGPGTRLTVT.

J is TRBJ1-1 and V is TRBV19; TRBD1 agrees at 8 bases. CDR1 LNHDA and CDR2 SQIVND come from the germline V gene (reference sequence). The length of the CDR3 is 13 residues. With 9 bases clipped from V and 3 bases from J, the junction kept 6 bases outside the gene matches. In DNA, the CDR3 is TGTGCCAGCTCCGGGACAGGCTACACTGAAGCTTTCTTT. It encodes CASSGTGYTEAFF.

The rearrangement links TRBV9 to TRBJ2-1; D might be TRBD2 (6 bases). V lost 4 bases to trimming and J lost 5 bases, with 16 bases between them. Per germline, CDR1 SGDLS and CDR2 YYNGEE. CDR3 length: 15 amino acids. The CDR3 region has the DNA TGTGCCAGCAGCCCCCCAGCGGGCGGGAACAATGAGCAGTTCTTC. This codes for CASSPPAGGNNEQFF. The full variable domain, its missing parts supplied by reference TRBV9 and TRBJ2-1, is DSGVTQTPKHLITATGQRVTLRCSPRSGDLSVYWYQQSLDQGLQFLIQYYNGEERAKGNILERFSAQQFPDLHSELNLSSLELGDSALYFCASSPPAGGNNEQFFGPGTRLTVL.

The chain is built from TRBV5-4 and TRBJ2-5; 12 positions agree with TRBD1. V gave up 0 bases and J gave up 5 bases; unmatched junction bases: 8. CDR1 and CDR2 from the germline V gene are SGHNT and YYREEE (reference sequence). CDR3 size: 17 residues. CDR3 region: CASSLAGGQGAWETQYF. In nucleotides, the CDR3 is TGTGCCAGCAGCTTGGCGGGGGGACAGGGGGCGTGGGAGACCCAGTACTTC.

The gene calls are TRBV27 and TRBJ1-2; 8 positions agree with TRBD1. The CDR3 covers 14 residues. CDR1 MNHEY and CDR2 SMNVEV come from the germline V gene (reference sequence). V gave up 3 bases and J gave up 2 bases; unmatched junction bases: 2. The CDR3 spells CASSFQGANYGYTF. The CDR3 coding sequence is TGTGCCAGCAGTTTCCAGGGGGCAAACTATGGCTACACCTTC.

CDR3 region: CATSRDRGGLRNSPLHF. CDR3 DNA sequence: TGTGCCACCAGCAGAGATCGGGGGGGGCTGAGGAATTCACCCCTCCACTTT. The chain links TRBV15 to TRBJ1-6; D might be TRBD1 (6 bases). CDR3 length: 17 amino acids. With 0 bases removed from V and 7 bases from J, the gap between germline ends came to 16 bases. CDR1 and CDR2 from the germline V gene are LNHNV and YYDKDF (reference sequence). Drawing the rest from reference TRBV15 and TRBJ1-6, the complete variable domain is DAMVIQNPRYQVTQFGKPVTLSCSQTLNHNVMYWYQQKSSQAPKLLFHYYDKDFNNEADTPDNFQSRRPNTSFCFLDIRSPGLGDTAMYLCATSRDRGGLRNSPLHFGNGTRLTVT.

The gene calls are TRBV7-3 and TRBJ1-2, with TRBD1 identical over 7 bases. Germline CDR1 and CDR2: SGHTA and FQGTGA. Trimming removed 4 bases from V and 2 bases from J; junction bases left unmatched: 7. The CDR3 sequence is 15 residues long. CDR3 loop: CASSSLTGRNYGYTF. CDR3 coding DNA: TGTGCCAGCAGCTCGCTGACAGGGAGGAACTATGGCTACACCTTC.

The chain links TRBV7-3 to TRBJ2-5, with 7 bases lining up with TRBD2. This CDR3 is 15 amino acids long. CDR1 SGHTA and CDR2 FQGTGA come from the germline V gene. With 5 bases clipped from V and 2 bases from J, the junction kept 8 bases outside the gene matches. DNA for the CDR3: TGTGCCAGCAGCCAAACCGGGACTAAGCAAGAGACCCAGTACTTC. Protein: CASSQTGTKQETQYF.

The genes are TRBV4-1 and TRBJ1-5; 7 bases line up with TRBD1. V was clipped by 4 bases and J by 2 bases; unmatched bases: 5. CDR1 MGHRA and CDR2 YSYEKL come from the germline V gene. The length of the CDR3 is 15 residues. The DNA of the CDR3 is TGCGCCAGCAGCCCACAGGGGTTTCGCAATCAGCCCCAGCATTTT. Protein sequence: CASSPQGFRNQPQHF.

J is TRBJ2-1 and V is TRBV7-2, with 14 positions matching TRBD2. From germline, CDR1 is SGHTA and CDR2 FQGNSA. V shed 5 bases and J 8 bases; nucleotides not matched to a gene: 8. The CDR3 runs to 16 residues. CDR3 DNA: TGTGCCAGCAGCCCAAGGGGACTAGCGGGAGAATATGAGCAGTTCTTC. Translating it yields CASSPRGLAGEYEQFF.

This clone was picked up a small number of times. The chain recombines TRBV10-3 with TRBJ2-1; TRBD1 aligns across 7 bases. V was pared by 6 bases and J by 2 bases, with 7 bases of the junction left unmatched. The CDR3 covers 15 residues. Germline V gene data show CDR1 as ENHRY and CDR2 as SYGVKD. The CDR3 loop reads CAIRDDRAPYNEQFF. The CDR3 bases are TGTGCCATCAGGGACGACAGGGCCCCCTACAATGAGCAGTTCTTC.

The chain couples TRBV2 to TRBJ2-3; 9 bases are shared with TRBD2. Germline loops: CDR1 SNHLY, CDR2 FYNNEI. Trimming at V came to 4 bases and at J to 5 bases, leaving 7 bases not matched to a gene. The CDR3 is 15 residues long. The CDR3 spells CASSGGGGALDTQYF. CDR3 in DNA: TGTGCCAGCAGTGGGGGCGGGGGGGCCTTAGATACGCAGTATTTT. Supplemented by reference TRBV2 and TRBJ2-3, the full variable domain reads EPEVTQTPSHQVTQMGQEVILRCVPISNHLYFYWYRQILGQKVEFLVSFYNNEISEKSEIFDDQFSVERPDGSNFTLKIRSTKLEDSAMYFCASSGGGGALDTQYFGPGTRLTVL.

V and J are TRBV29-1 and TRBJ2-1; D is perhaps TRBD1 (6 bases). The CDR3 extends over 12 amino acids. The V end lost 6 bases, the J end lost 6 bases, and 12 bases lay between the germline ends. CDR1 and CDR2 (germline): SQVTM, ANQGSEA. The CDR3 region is CSVVRQVNEQFF. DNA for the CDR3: TGCAGCGTAGTACGACAGGTCAATGAGCAGTTCTTC.

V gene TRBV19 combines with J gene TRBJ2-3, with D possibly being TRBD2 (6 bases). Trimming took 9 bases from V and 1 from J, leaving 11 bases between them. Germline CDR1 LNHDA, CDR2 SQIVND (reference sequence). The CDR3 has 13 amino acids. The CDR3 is CASSGRRTDTQYF. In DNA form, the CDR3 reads TGTGCCAGCAGCGGGCGCCGCACAGATACGCAGTATTTT.